Following are 20 T cell receptor beta chains from one sample sequenced in a study of shared clonotypes between healthy human individuals (dated by TCRdb to 2018 to 2021). The library was obtained by the immunoSEQ multiplex PCR assay. Imported from immuneACCESS, the table was reduced by TCRdb to in-frame sequences with V and J called. These copies leave out some clones; in studies compared against another copy, an unresolved V gene accounts for under half, and the cause of the remainder is not known. The table for this sample lists approximately 1.5 million clones; approximately 98.5% of them were counted only once. The ten most abundant clones make up around 0.33% of the sample. Sequences were obtained from naive CD4+ T cells sorted from blood. The sample's cell subset or site label, decoded: CD45RA+ positively selected. The receptors were sampled from a man aged 30-40 years in good health.

The CDR3 DNA is TGCGCCAGCAGCTTGGCCGGGACAGGCTCTGACACCATATATTTT. This translates into CASSLAGTGSDTIYF. The chain recombines TRBV5-1 with TRBJ1-3; the match to TRBD1 covers 8 bases. CDR1 SGHRS and CDR2 YFSETQ come from the germline V gene. The CDR3 runs to 15 residues. The trim removed 0 bases at V and 8 bases at J, leaving 7 bases unmatched.

The chain employs TRBV5-1 and TRBJ2-1; 10 bases match TRBD2. This CDR3 is built from 17 residues. J lost 7 bases, V lost 0 bases, and 10 bases had no gene match. The germline gives CDR1 SGHRS, CDR2 YFSETQ. The DNA for the CDR3 is TGCGCCAGCAGCTTGGTCCGACCTAGCGGGAGTTGGAATGAGCAGTTCTTC. Translated, it gives CASSLVRPSGSWNEQFF. The full variable domain, with the rest looked up from reference TRBV5-1 and TRBJ2-1, is KAGVTQTPRYLIKTRGQQVTLSCSPISGHRSVSWYQQTPGQGLQFLFEYFSETQRNKGNFPGRFSGRQFSNSRSEMNVSTLELGDSALYLCASSLVRPSGSWNEQFFGPGTRLTVL.

CDR3 in DNA: TGTGCCAGCAGCACCACAACTAGCGGGAGGTACAATGAGCAGTTCTTC. This gives the protein CASSTTTSGRYNEQFF. V is TRBV6-6 and J is TRBJ2-1; 12 nucleotides align to TRBD2. V lost 6 bases and J lost 4; bases outside the gene matches: 7. The CDR3 spans 16 residues. The germline V gene has CDR1 MNHNY and CDR2 SVGAGI (reference sequence).

Regarding this clone: The junction departs from the called germline gene at one end, perhaps through a read error. The V call is TRBV7-7, the J call TRBJ2-1, with TRBD2 matching 9 bases. Germline CDR1 reads SSHAT; CDR2 reads FNYEAQ (reference sequence). The CDR3 totals 15 residues. The CDR3 loop is CASSLERGEYNEQFF. The CDR3 DNA sequence: TGTGCTAGCAGCTTAGAGCGGGGGGAATACAATGAGCAGTTCTTC.

The V call is TRBV30, the J call TRBJ2-1; 8 nucleotides line up with TRBD2. Losses at the gene ends were 5 bases for V and 0 bases for J; bases not matched to a gene: 6. Germline V gene data show CDR1 as GTSNPN and CDR2 as SVGIG (reference sequence). The CDR3 runs to 15 residues. CDR3 residues: CAWFGGLGSYNEQFF. CDR3 in DNA: TGTGCCTGGTTCGGGGGACTAGGCTCCTACAATGAGCAGTTCTTC. Based on the CDR3 plus reference TRBV30 and TRBJ2-1, the full variable domain is SQTIHQWPATLVQPVGSPLSLECTVEGTSNPNLYWYRQAAGRGLQLLFYSVGIGQISSEVPQNLSASRPQDRQFILSSKKLLLSDSGFYLCAWFGGLGSYNEQFFGPGTRLTVL.

The rearrangement joins TRBV7-7 to TRBJ2-7; D assignment may be TRBD1 or TRBD2 (7 bases each). This CDR3 comprises 15 residues. Germline V gene sequence: CDR1 SSHAT, CDR2 FNYEAQ (reference sequence). V shed 5 bases and J shed 0 bases, with 14 bases lying between them. CDR3 in DNA: TGTGCCAGCAGCCCAGGGGGGGCCAACTCCTACGAGCAGTACTTC. The encoded protein is CASSPGGANSYEQYF.

The V and J genes are TRBV5-4 and TRBJ2-7; weak D call: TRBD2 (5 bases). The CDR3 sequence is 16 residues long. Deletions cut 4 bases from V and 2 bases from J, with 19 bases between. In germline, CDR1 is SGHNT, CDR2 YYREEE (reference sequence). CDR3 amino acids: CASSPWARGNPYEQYF. The CDR3 nucleotides read TGTGCCAGCAGCCCATGGGCACGAGGGAATCCCTACGAGCAGTACTTC.

V usage is TRBV28 and J usage is TRBJ1-3; D gene ambiguous. CDR3 length: 15 residues. The ends were cut back, 2 bases at V and 3 bases at J, with 11 bases in the middle. The germline V gene encodes CDR1 MDHEN and CDR2 SYDVKM. CDR3 sequence: CASSLLGRIGNTIYF. CDR3 in DNA: TGTGCCAGCAGTTTACTGGGTCGTATTGGAAACACCATATATTTT.

CDR3 in amino acids: CASSSRRTSGTDTQYF. CDR3 coding DNA: TGTGCCAGCAGCTCGCGCCGGACTAGCGGCACAGATACGCAGTATTTT. This chain uses TRBV5-5 with TRBJ2-3, with 9 bases fitting TRBD2. With 3 bases clipped from V and 1 base from J, the junction kept 6 bases outside the gene matches. Per the germline V gene, CDR1 is SGHKS and CDR2 is YYEKEE (reference sequence). The CDR3 has 16 residues. The full variable domain, its missing parts supplied by reference TRBV5-5 and TRBJ2-3, is DAGVTQSPTHLIKTRGQQVTLRCSPISGHKSVSWYQQVLGQGPQFIFQYYEKEERGRGNFPDRFSARQFPNYSSELNVNALLLGDSALYLCASSSRRTSGTDTQYFGPGTRLTVL.

This chain links TRBV19 with TRBJ2-7; weak D call: TRBD2 (6 bases). The CDR3 contains 15 residues. V was trimmed by 4 bases and J by 0 bases, leaving 13 bases between them. Germline CDR1 reads LNHDA; CDR2 reads SQIVND (reference sequence). Written as DNA, the CDR3 is TGTGCCAGTAGTACCGCCGGAGGGCGCTCCTACGAGCAGTACTTC. It encodes CASSTAGGRSYEQYF.

The genes are TRBV7-9 and TRBJ2-7, with 10 bases aligning to TRBD2. Trimming removed 5 bases from V and 0 bases from J; junction bases left unmatched: 7. The CDR3 length is 16 residues. The germline CDR1 and CDR2 sequences are SEHNR and FQNEAQ (reference sequence). CDR3 protein: CASSPQLAGRSYEQYF. CDR3 DNA: TGTGCCAGCAGCCCCCAACTAGCGGGACGCTCCTACGAGCAGTACTTC.

The chain carries TRBV6-6 and TRBJ2-5; D may match TRBD1 or TRBD2 (6 bases each). CDR1 MNHNY and CDR2 SVGAGI come from the germline V gene (reference sequence). Trimming left V 5 bases short and J 5 bases short, with 18 bases between. The CDR3 runs 15 residues. The CDR3 sequence: CASSPGTPGVETQYF. The DNA of the CDR3 is TGTGCCAGCAGTCCAGGGACTCCAGGGGTGGAGACCCAGTACTTC.

V and J are TRBV6-1 and TRBJ1-1, with D uncertain. V lost 0 bases and J 3 bases, leaving 17 bases between the germline ends. This CDR3 is built from 17 residues. Germline values: CDR1 MNHNS, CDR2 SASEGT. DNA of the CDR3: TGTGCCAGCAGTGAAGCGCGGATGGGGTATCCGGACACTGAAGCTTTCTTT. This translates into CASSEARMGYPDTEAFF.

The rearrangement uses TRBV28 and TRBJ2-3, with unresolved D. The CDR3 is 15 amino acids. Trimming took 6 bases from V and 2 from J, leaving 15 bases between them. Germline loops: CDR1 MDHEN, CDR2 SYDVKM. The CDR3 sequence is CASRPINLLTDTQYF. CDR3 sequence (DNA): TGTGCCAGCAGGCCGATTAATTTACTCACAGATACGCAGTATTTT.

V is TRBV4-2 and J is TRBJ2-7; weak D call: TRBD2 (5 bases). V was shortened by 2 bases and J by 2 bases, with 13 bases between the two germline ends. CDR1 and CDR2 (germline): LGHNA, YNFKEQ. The CDR3 runs to 15 residues. The CDR3: CASSQSGTPTYEQYF. In DNA, the CDR3 is TGTGCCAGCAGCCAATCGGGAACACCAACCTACGAGCAGTACTTC.

The rearrangement links TRBV7-2 to TRBJ2-1; D gene ambiguous. From germline, CDR1 is SGHTA and CDR2 FQGNSA. The CDR3 runs to 13 residues. The V end was cut by 4 bases, the J end by 2 bases, with 6 bases between. The CDR3 sequence is CASSSFPYNEQFF. The CDR3 region has the DNA TGTGCCAGCAGCTCTTTTCCCTACAATGAGCAGTTCTTC. Supplemented by reference TRBV7-2 and TRBJ2-1, the full variable domain reads GAGVSQSPSNKVTEKGKDVELRCDPISGHTALYWYRQSLGQGLEFLIYFQGNSAPDKSGLPSDRFSAERTGGSVSTLTIQRTQQEDSAVYLCASSSFPYNEQFFGPGTRLTVL.

V usage is TRBV5-1 and J usage is TRBJ2-7; 10 bases fit TRBD1. V trimming: 4 bases; J trimming: 2 bases; junction bases outside the gene matches: 9. The V gene's germline CDR1 is SGHRS and CDR2 YFSETQ. The length of the CDR3 is 16 residues. For the CDR3, the DNA is TGCGCCAGCAGCCGACCGGGACAGGGGTCCCCCTACGAGCAGTACTTC. Residues: CASSRPGQGSPYEQYF.

The gene calls are TRBV6-5 and TRBJ1-1; D is possibly TRBD1 (6 bases). This CDR3 contains 11 residues. V dropped 5 bases and J dropped 12 bases, with 13 bases sitting between them. The germline CDR1 and CDR2 sequences are MNHEY and SVGAGI. CDR3 coding DNA: TGTGCCAGCAGTGAAGGAGGGGGGTCTTTCTTT. It specifies CASSEGGGSFF.

The chain combines TRBV18 with TRBJ2-1; 7 bases are a match to TRBD1. V lost 3 bases and J lost 5; bases outside the gene matches: 4. Germline V lookup: CDR1 KGHSH, CDR2 LQKENI. This CDR3 comprises 14 residues. This CDR3 is CASSPRGQDNEQFF. CDR3 coding DNA: TGTGCCAGCTCACCGAGGGGGCAGGACAATGAGCAGTTCTTC.

The chain combines TRBV13 with TRBJ2-1; 13 bases agree with TRBD2. The V gene's germline CDR1 is PRHDT and CDR2 FYEKMQ (reference sequence). CDR3 length equals 17 residues. The J segment lost 3 bases and the V segment lost 5 bases, leaving 7 bases of the junction unmatched. The chain's CDR3 is CASSPQGTSGDYNEQFF. CDR3 nucleotides: TGTGCCAGCAGCCCCCAGGGGACTAGCGGGGACTACAATGAGCAGTTCTTC.